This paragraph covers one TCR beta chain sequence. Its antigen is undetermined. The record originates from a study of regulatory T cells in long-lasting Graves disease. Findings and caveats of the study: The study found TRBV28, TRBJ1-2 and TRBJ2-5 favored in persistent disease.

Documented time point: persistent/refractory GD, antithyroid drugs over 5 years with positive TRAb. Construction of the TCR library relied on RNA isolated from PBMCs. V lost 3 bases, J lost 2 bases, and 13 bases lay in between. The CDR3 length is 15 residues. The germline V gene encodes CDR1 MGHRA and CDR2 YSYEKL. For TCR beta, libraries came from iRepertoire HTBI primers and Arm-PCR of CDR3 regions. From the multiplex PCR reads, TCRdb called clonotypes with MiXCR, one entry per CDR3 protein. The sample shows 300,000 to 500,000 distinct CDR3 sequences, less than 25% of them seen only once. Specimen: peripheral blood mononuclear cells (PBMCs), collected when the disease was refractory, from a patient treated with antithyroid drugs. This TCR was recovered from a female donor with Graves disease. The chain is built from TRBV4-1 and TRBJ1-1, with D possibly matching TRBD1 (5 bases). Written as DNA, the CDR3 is TGCGCCAGCAGCCATTTGACAGCTCCAAACACTGAAGCTTTCTTT. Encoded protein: CASSHLTAPNTEAFF.